Given below is one TCR beta chain in context. This specimen comes from a study of T cells in Graves' hyperthyroidism and ophthalmopathy. The CDR3 regions of TCR beta were amplified from RNA transcripts. With the HTBI primer set, the TCR CDR3 went through a first round of RT-PCR. A single record per CDR3 protein comes from TCRdb applying MiXCR to the multiplex PCR reads. The sample lists about 350,000 distinct CDR3 sequences; approximately 15% were seen once. The CDR3 sequence is 13 residues long. Per the germline V gene, CDR1 is SEHNR and CDR2 is FQNEAQ (reference sequence). Trimming at V came to 5 bases and at J to 6 bases, leaving 3 bases not matched to a gene.

This sequence joins TRBV7-9 and TRBJ2-2; 7 positions match TRBD1. The TCR was taken from a woman aged 30 to 39 with Graves' hyperthyroidism. The sequenced sample was blood. The CDR3 nucleotides read TGTGCCAGCAGCGTAGGGACAGCCGGGGAGCTGTTTTTT. Translating it yields CASSVGTAGELFF.